A single sample is the source of the 23 T cell receptor beta chains below, sequenced in a study of control samples from healthy donors and cancer patients. Using immunoSEQ multiplex PCR, the repertoire was profiled, and TCRdb retains in-frame clones only, with some absent. The profile covers tens of thousands of clones, with 91% appearing a single time and more than 10% taken by the ten largest. The sequenced material came from PBMCs. These receptors all stem from a man between 50 and 59 years old with lung cancer.

V and J are TRBV7-2 and TRBJ2-3; 11 nucleotides line up with TRBD1. The V gene's germline CDR1 is SGHTA and CDR2 FQGNSA. The trim removed 0 bases at V and 4 bases at J, leaving 3 bases unmatched. The CDR3 contains 16 residues. The CDR3 DNA reads as TGTGCCAGCAGCTTAGCGCTGGGACAGGGGGCAGATACGCAGTATTTT. It is translated as CASSLALGQGADTQYF. Variable domain in full (rest from reference TRBV7-2 and TRBJ2-3): GAGVSQSPSNKVTEKGKDVELRCDPISGHTALYWYRQSLGQGLEFLIYFQGNSAPDKSGLPSDRFSAERTGGSVSTLTIQRTQQEDSAVYLCASSLALGQGADTQYFGPGTRLTVL.

The chain recombines TRBV7-2 with TRBJ2-2, with 12 bases fitting TRBD1. The J segment lost 6 bases and the V segment lost 0 bases, leaving 5 bases of the junction unmatched. The CDR3 is made up of 17 amino acids. Germline V gene data show CDR1 as SGHTA and CDR2 as FQGNSA. CDR3 loop: CASSLAPRDRGPGELFF. CDR3 nucleotide sequence: TGTGCCAGCAGCTTAGCCCCTCGGGACAGGGGGCCCGGGGAGCTGTTTTTT. The complete variable domain, with remaining parts taken from reference TRBV7-2 and TRBJ2-2, reads GAGVSQSPSNKVTEKGKDVELRCDPISGHTALYWYRQSLGQGLEFLIYFQGNSAPDKSGLPSDRFSAERTGGSVSTLTIQRTQQEDSAVYLCASSLAPRDRGPGELFFGEGSRLTVL.

J is TRBJ2-7 and V is TRBV19; TRBD1 matches at 11 bases. The germline V gene has CDR1 LNHDA and CDR2 SQIVND (reference sequence). V shed 4 bases and J 2 bases; nucleotides not matched to a gene: 1. The length of the CDR3 is 14 residues. CDR3 region: CASSKGQGAYEQYF. CDR3 DNA sequence: TGTGCCAGTAGTAAGGGACAGGGGGCCTACGAGCAGTACTTC.

This clone came up once. V gene TRBV27 combines with J gene TRBJ1-6; weak D call: TRBD1 (5 bases). Trimming pared 2 bases from V and 0 bases from J, leaving 14 bases between. This CDR3 region has 18 residues. Per germline, CDR1 MNHEY and CDR2 SMNVEV (reference sequence). The CDR3 DNA sequence: TGTGCCAGCAGTTTAACGCCTGAGGGGACCTCCTATAATTCACCCCTCCACTTT. Translated: CASSLTPEGTSYNSPLHF.

The chain is built from TRBV7-2 and TRBJ2-5; 11 bases agree with TRBD2. This CDR3 has 16 residues. Looked up from germline, CDR1 is SGHTA and CDR2 is FQGNSA. Germline trimming cut 3 bases from V and 1 base from J; bases unmatched to any gene: 4. This CDR3 is CASSLGLAEFQETQYF. In DNA form, the CDR3 reads TGTGCCAGCAGCTTGGGACTAGCGGAGTTCCAAGAGACCCAGTACTTC.

The CDR3 sequence: CASGLASHEQYF. For the CDR3, the DNA is TGTGCCAGCGGCCTCGCCAGCCACGAGCAGTACTTC. This chain joins TRBV28 and TRBJ2-7; D uncertain. V lost 8 bases and J lost 5, with 13 bases in between. Germline V gene sequence: CDR1 MDHEN, CDR2 SYDVKM. The CDR3 runs to 12 residues.

This clone was detected a few times. V gene TRBV11-2 combines with J gene TRBJ2-3; TRBD2 aligns across 8 bases. V shed 10 bases and J 2 bases; nucleotides not matched to a gene: 11. CDR3 length: 15 residues. Germline loops: CDR1 SGHAT, CDR2 FQNNGV. This chain's CDR3 is CAILIAGGDTDTQYF. CDR3 DNA sequence: TGTGCCATCTTAATTGCGGGGGGTGACACAGATACGCAGTATTTT.

The V call is TRBV11-2, the J call TRBJ2-7; TRBD2 aligns across 9 bases. J gave up 4 bases and V 3 bases, and 7 bases lay outside the gene matches. This CDR3 contains 15 residues. From germline, CDR1 is SGHAT and CDR2 FQNNGV. The CDR3 reads CASSFTAGGWYEQYF. In nucleotides, the CDR3 is TGTGCCAGCAGCTTTACGGCGGGGGGGTGGTACGAGCAGTACTTC.

This chain connects TRBV10-3 to TRBJ2-3; D is perhaps TRBD2 (6 bases). There are 15 residues in the CDR3. CDR1 and CDR2 from the germline V gene are ENHRY and SYGVKD. V was cut by 6 bases and J by 6 bases, with 19 bases left in between. The CDR3 protein is CAISLSSGSGDTQYF. As DNA, the CDR3 is TGTGCCATCAGCCTATCAAGCGGGTCCGGGGATACGCAGTATTTT.

The chain recombines TRBV6-5 with TRBJ1-1, with no clear D. This CDR3 contains 15 residues. Per germline, CDR1 MNHEY and CDR2 SVGAGI. V was pared by 0 bases and J by 1 base, with 9 bases between. The CDR3 protein is CASSYSDAQNTEAFF. CDR3 nucleotide sequence: TGTGCCAGCAGTTACTCCGACGCACAGAACACTGAAGCTTTCTTT.

The chain has TRBV19 and TRBJ1-2; D is perhaps TRBD1 (5 bases). The CDR3 extends over 12 amino acids. Between the trimmed V and J ends, which lost 7 bases and 8 bases, there was a span of 14 bases. The V gene's germline CDR1 is LNHDA and CDR2 SQIVND (reference sequence). The CDR3 sequence: CASNRGLLGYTF. CDR3 sequence (DNA): TGTGCCAGTAACCGGGGCCTTTTGGGCTACACCTTC.

This clone appeared once. V gene TRBV5-1 combines with J gene TRBJ2-2; D is undetermined. V lost 0 bases and J lost 0, with 6 bases in between. The CDR3 runs to 15 residues. Per the germline V gene, CDR1 is SGHRS and CDR2 is YFSETQ. The DNA for the CDR3 is TGCGCCAGCAGCTTGGTTCACCCGAACACCGGGGAGCTGTTTTTT. Residues: CASSLVHPNTGELFF. The complete variable domain, with remaining parts taken from reference TRBV5-1 and TRBJ2-2, reads KAGVTQTPRYLIKTRGQQVTLSCSPISGHRSVSWYQQTPGQGLQFLFEYFSETQRNKGNFPGRFSGRQFSNSRSEMNVSTLELGDSALYLCASSLVHPNTGELFFGEGSRLTVL.

V usage is TRBV7-2 and J usage is TRBJ1-6, with unresolved D. V dropped 5 bases and J dropped 7 bases, with 9 bases sitting between them. CDR1 SGHTA and CDR2 FQGNSA come from the germline V gene. This CDR3 has 13 residues. The DNA for the CDR3 is TGTGCCAGCAGCCCGAACCGGAATTCACCCCTCCACTTT. Its translation is CASSPNRNSPLHF.

The V and J genes are TRBV20-1 and TRBJ2-7; TRBD2 matches at 9 bases. The length of the CDR3 is 14 residues. Germline V lookup: CDR1 DFQATT, CDR2 SNEGSKA (reference sequence). V lost 3 bases and J lost 2; bases outside the gene matches: 5. CDR3 in amino acids: CSASIPSGAYEQYF. The CDR3 DNA follows: TGCAGTGCTAGTATCCCTAGCGGGGCCTACGAGCAGTACTTC.

V usage is TRBV11-2 and J usage is TRBJ1-3; no reliable D call. The V end was cut by 4 bases, the J end by 3 bases, with 10 bases between. This CDR3 region has 14 residues. CDR1 SGHAT and CDR2 FQNNGV come from the germline V gene. The CDR3 spells CASSSGMFGNTIYF. The CDR3 nucleotides read TGTGCCAGCAGCTCCGGGATGTTTGGAAACACCATATATTTT.

The rearrangement links TRBV7-2 to TRBJ2-3; perhaps TRBD1 as D (6 bases). There are 14 residues in the CDR3. Germline values: CDR1 SGHTA, CDR2 FQGNSA. V shed 2 bases and J shed 4 bases, with 10 bases lying between them. CDR3 sequence (DNA): TGTGCCAGCAGCTTAATCAGGGGAGCAGATACGCAGTATTTT. It codes for CASSLIRGADTQYF.

This clone was seen just once. This chain joins TRBV19 and TRBJ2-5; TRBD1 matches at 7 bases. CDR1 is LNHDA, CDR2 SQIVND, per germline (reference sequence). The CDR3 consists of 15 residues. The trim removed 4 bases at V and 4 bases at J, leaving 9 bases unmatched. Here the CDR3 reads CASSNGGQYVETQYF. Written as DNA, the CDR3 is TGTGCCAGTAGTAATGGGGGACAGTATGTAGAGACCCAGTACTTC. The variable domain in full, completed from reference TRBV19 and TRBJ2-5, reads DGGITQSPKYLFRKEGQNVTLSCEQNLNHDAMYWYRQDPGQGLRLIYYSQIVNDFQKGDIAEGYSVSREKKESFPLTVTSAQKNPTAFYLCASSNGGQYVETQYFGPGTRLLVL.

This chain links TRBV5-1 with TRBJ2-3, with no clear D. The germline V gene encodes CDR1 SGHRS and CDR2 YFSETQ. The CDR3 has 14 amino acids. Trimming pared 4 bases from V and 0 bases from J, leaving 9 bases between. The CDR3 is CASSPPSSTDTQYF. As DNA, the CDR3 is TGCGCCAGCAGCCCACCCTCTAGCACAGATACGCAGTATTTT.

The rearrangement links TRBV7-9 to TRBJ2-7, with TRBD1 as a possible D gene (5 bases). Trimming cost V 5 bases and J 2 bases, with 10 bases left between them. Per germline, CDR1 SEHNR and CDR2 FQNEAQ (reference sequence). CDR3 length: 13 residues. The CDR3 sequence is CASSDADTYEQYF. The CDR3, as DNA: TGTGCCAGCAGCGATGCGGACACCTACGAGCAGTACTTC. Drawing the rest from reference TRBV7-9 and TRBJ2-7, the complete variable domain is DTGVSQNPRHKITKRGQNVTFRCDPISEHNRLYWYRQTLGQGPEFLTYFQNEAQLEKSRLLSDRFSAERPKGSFSTLEIQRTEQGDSAMYLCASSDADTYEQYFGPGTRLTVT.

The V gene is TRBV11-2, the J gene TRBJ1-4; no definite D call. Germline V gives CDR1 SGHAT, CDR2 FQNNGV. CDR3 length: 14 amino acids. The ends were cut back, 4 bases at V and 7 bases at J, with 13 bases in the middle. The CDR3 here is CASSSPAVGEKLFF. The CDR3 nucleotides are TGTGCCAGCAGCTCGCCGGCCGTCGGTGAAAAACTGTTTTTT.

This chain connects TRBV6-5 to TRBJ2-7, with 10 bases identical to TRBD2. The CDR3 consists of 15 residues. The V segment lost 3 bases and the J segment 1 base; nucleotides outside the gene matches: 3. CDR1 is MNHEY, CDR2 SVGAGI, per germline. DNA of the CDR3: TGTGCCAGCAGTTATATGGGACTAGCGTCCTACGAGCAGTACTTC. It encodes CASSYMGLASYEQYF.

This clone showed up just once. The rearrangement joins TRBV10-3 to TRBJ2-1; 10 bases match TRBD2. The CDR3 extends over 14 amino acids. Germline assignment: CDR1 ENHRY and CDR2 SYGVKD. The V and J ends lost 3 bases and 9 bases, in that order; junction bases with no gene match: 5. CDR3 nucleotide sequence: TGTGCCATCAGTGATGAGCGGGGGGGCCGTGAGCAGTTCTTC. It encodes CAISDERGGREQFF.

The chain combines TRBV7-3 with TRBJ1-3; D is unresolved. The CDR3 runs to 13 residues. Trimming shortened V by 6 bases and J by 2 bases, and 8 bases separated the two germline ends. Germline V gene data show CDR1 as SGHTA and CDR2 as FQGTGA. CDR3: CASSSAPGNTIYF. The CDR3 bases are TGTGCCAGCAGTTCGGCGCCTGGAAACACCATATATTTT.